This TCR beta chain was identified during a study of cytomegalovirus exposure and HLA in healthy donors. Amplification used 60 Vbeta primers and 13 Jbeta primers. Produced via immunoSEQ multiplex PCR; TCRdb's table is partial and in-frame only. Among some 150,000 clones, 75% to 90% were seen once, and the ten largest hold 4% to 5.5%. Germline V gene data show CDR1 as MNHEY and CDR2 as SVGAGI. V gave up 0 bases and J gave up 4 bases, with 6 bases separating them. The CDR3 covers 14 residues. The sequence derives from a man aged 25-45 years in good health and CMV-seronegative. The sequenced sample consisted of PBMCs. The chain has TRBV6-5 and TRBJ2-2; tentative D call: TRBD1 (5 bases). CDR3 bases: TGTGCCAGCAGTTACTCGACAGTCACCGGGGAGCTGTTTTTT. Its protein product is CASSYSTVTGELFF.